One and the same sample provided the 24 T cell receptor beta chains below, sequenced in a study of cytomegalovirus exposure and HLA in healthy donors (dated by TCRdb to about 2017). The protocol used for the library was the immunoSEQ multiplex PCR assay. The multiplex PCR relied on a mix of 60 forward primers for TCR Vbeta segments and 13 reverse primers for TCR Jbeta segments. The clones in this table, taken by TCRdb from immuneACCESS, are in-frame only. Not every clone is retained; where verified, under half of the shortfall comes from an unresolved V gene, and the cause of the rest is unknown. Present in this sample are 93,000 or so clones, 79% of which were seen just once. Of the sample, roughly 4% falls within the top ten clones. The sample was PBMCs. The receptors derive from a man in his forties or fifties in good health and CMV-seropositive.

The V and J genes are TRBV29-1 and TRBJ2-3; 16 bases are a match to TRBD2. V lost 3 bases and J lost 3; bases outside the gene matches: 6. Germline V CDR1 and CDR2: SQVTM, ANQGSEA. CDR3 length: 17 amino acids. CDR3 sequence (DNA): TGCAGCGTTGAGGGGGGACTAGCGGGAGGGCCTACAGATACGCAGTATTTT. Its protein product is CSVEGGLAGGPTDTQYF.

The J gene is TRBJ2-5, the V gene TRBV28, with D uncertain. The germline gives CDR1 MDHEN, CDR2 SYDVKM. The CDR3 totals 14 residues. Between the trimmed V and J ends, which lost 10 bases and 1 base, there was a span of 16 bases. CDR3 residues: CATRDSSTQETQYF. Written as DNA, the CDR3 is TGTGCCACCCGTGACTCGAGCACCCAAGAGACCCAGTACTTC.

CDR3 in amino acids: CASSPLQELNTEAFF. Written as DNA, the CDR3 is TGTGCCAGCTCACCCTTACAGGAGTTGAACACTGAAGCTTTCTTT. The chain links TRBV18 to TRBJ1-1, with a weak D call TRBD1 (5 bases). Germline V gene data show CDR1 as KGHSH and CDR2 as LQKENI. CDR3 length equals 15 residues. V was trimmed by 3 bases and J by 0 bases, leaving 11 bases between them.

This chain connects TRBV30 to TRBJ2-3, with TRBD2 matching 14 bases. Germline-derived CDR1 and CDR2 are GTSNPN and SVGIG (reference sequence). J lost 4 bases, V lost 2 bases, and 2 bases had no gene match. The CDR3 extends over 15 amino acids. The CDR3 DNA reads as TGTGCCTGGAGTCCGGGACTAGCGGGGGCAGATACGCAGTATTTT. As protein: CAWSPGLAGADTQYF.

This chain joins TRBV28 and TRBJ1-1, with TRBD1 as a possible D gene (6 bases). V lost 7 bases, J lost 0 bases, and 15 bases lay in between. CDR1 and CDR2 from the germline V gene are MDHEN and SYDVKM. The CDR3 spans 15 residues. In nucleotides, the CDR3 is TGTGCCAGCACCCGACTGGACAGTATGAACACTGAAGCTTTCTTT. Its translation is CASTRLDSMNTEAFF.

The V gene is TRBV5-1, the J gene TRBJ2-5; the match to TRBD1 covers 9 bases. The CDR3 totals 15 residues. V shed 4 bases, J shed 3 bases, and the junction held 7 bases outside the gene matches. CDR1 SGHRS and CDR2 YFSETQ come from the germline V gene. CDR3: CASSREGQGEETQYF. In nucleotides, the CDR3 is TGCGCCAGCAGCAGGGAGGGACAGGGAGAAGAGACCCAGTACTTC.

The genes are TRBV28 and TRBJ2-4, with unresolved D. The CDR3 is made up of 13 amino acids. Germline values: CDR1 MDHEN, CDR2 SYDVKM. V lost 7 bases and J lost 3, with 10 bases in between. The CDR3 nucleotides read TGTGCCAGCACTCTGGGCCGCAAAAACATTCAGTACTTC. Protein sequence: CASTLGRKNIQYF.

The gene calls are TRBV7-8 and TRBJ1-5, with TRBD1 matching over 9 bases. Germline CDR1 and CDR2: SGHVS and FQNEAQ. V lost 4 bases and J lost 4; bases outside the gene matches: 8. This CDR3 has 16 residues. The CDR3 coding sequence is TGTGCCAGCAGCTCCCAGGGACAGGGAGGAAATCAGCCCCAGCATTTT. This sequence encodes CASSSQGQGGNQPQHF.

The chain uses TRBV19 and TRBJ2-3, with D possibly being TRBD1 (6 bases). The V gene's germline CDR1 is LNHDA and CDR2 SQIVND (reference sequence). V shed 6 bases and J shed 6 bases, with 16 bases lying between them. The CDR3 runs 14 residues. CDR3 loop: CASRVNRASDTQYF. Here the CDR3 DNA reads TGTGCCAGTAGGGTTAACAGGGCGTCGGATACGCAGTATTTT.

This clone was detected only once. The chain combines TRBV19 with TRBJ2-7; possibly TRBD2 for D (6 bases). The CDR3 spans 13 residues. Looked up from germline, CDR1 is LNHDA and CDR2 is SQIVND (reference sequence). V was pared by 3 bases and J by 4 bases, with 10 bases between. CDR3 nucleotide sequence: TGTGCCAGTAGTATGAATCGGGGGTACGAGCAGTACTTC. Its translation: CASSMNRGYEQYF.

The J gene is TRBJ1-2, the V gene TRBV27, with D possibly TRBD1 on 6 matching bases. Trimming shortened V by 6 bases and J by 5 bases, and 16 bases separated the two germline ends. Germline V gives CDR1 MNHEY, CDR2 SMNVEV (reference sequence). CDR3 length: 14 amino acids. CDR3: CASRRGPEPYGYTF. CDR3 DNA: TGTGCCAGCAGGCGGGGGCCGGAACCGTATGGCTACACCTTC.

This rearrangement joins TRBV28 to TRBJ2-1, with D possibly matching TRBD2 (5 bases). The germline V gene encodes CDR1 MDHEN and CDR2 SYDVKM. The CDR3 sequence is 16 residues long. Trimming took 4 bases from V and 4 from J, leaving 17 bases between them. The CDR3 nucleotides read TGTGCCAGCAGTTCCGCCTCCGGGAACTTGTACAATGAGCAGTTCTTC. Translated, it gives CASSSASGNLYNEQFF.

The CDR3: CASIQDSYQETQYF. In nucleotides, the CDR3 is TGTGCCAGCATCCAGGACAGCTACCAAGAGACCCAGTACTTC. The chain carries TRBV5-8 and TRBJ2-5; weak D call: TRBD1 (6 bases). This CDR3 has 14 amino acids. Germline loops: CDR1 SGHTS, CDR2 YDEGEE. V was trimmed by 6 bases and J by 0 bases, leaving 12 bases between them.

In this sample, this clone turned up once. The CDR3 sequence: CASSAGTSFKEYF. Here the CDR3 DNA reads TGTGCCAGCAGTGCCGGGACTAGCTTCAAGGAGTACTTC. The chain is built from TRBV7-9 and TRBJ2-7; TRBD2 matches 9 bases. Germline-derived CDR1 and CDR2 are SEHNR and FQNEAQ (reference sequence). V dropped 6 bases and J dropped 11; count of bases not matched to a gene: 11. This CDR3 is 13 amino acids long.

Here the CDR3 DNA reads TGTGCCAGTAGTCCCGCTCGAGCAACTAATGAAAAACTGTTTTTT. The encoded protein is CASSPARATNEKLFF. The chain is built from TRBV19 and TRBJ1-4; D is unclear. Germline V gives CDR1 LNHDA, CDR2 SQIVND (reference sequence). The CDR3 consists of 15 residues. The V end lost 5 bases, the J end lost 0 bases, and 10 bases lay between the germline ends. Complete variable domain (other parts from reference TRBV19 and TRBJ1-4): DGGITQSPKYLFRKEGQNVTLSCEQNLNHDAMYWYRQDPGQGLRLIYYSQIVNDFQKGDIAEGYSVSREKKESFPLTVTSAQKNPTAFYLCASSPARATNEKLFFGSGTQLSVL.

This clone is a singleton in its sample. V gene TRBV28 combines with J gene TRBJ2-1; 7 positions match TRBD2. V shed 2 bases and J 4 bases; nucleotides not matched to a gene: 11. Germline V gene lookup returns CDR1 MDHEN and CDR2 SYDVKM. The CDR3 covers 17 residues. The CDR3 reads CASSLPDRTRGYNEQFF. In DNA form, the CDR3 reads TGTGCCAGCAGTTTACCAGACCGGACTAGGGGTTACAATGAGCAGTTCTTC.

This clone turned up a few times. V usage is TRBV28 and J usage is TRBJ2-1; no reliable D call. This CDR3 comprises 13 residues. V was shortened by 10 bases and J by 7 bases, with 17 bases between the two germline ends. The germline gives CDR1 MDHEN, CDR2 SYDVKM. CDR3 sequence: CANPPEETNEQFF. In DNA form, the CDR3 reads TGTGCCAACCCCCCCGAGGAAACGAATGAGCAGTTCTTC.

The chain is built from TRBV19 and TRBJ2-5; possible D gene TRBD2, 5 bases. V lost 2 bases and J 4 bases, leaving 14 bases between the germline ends. The CDR3 extends over 15 amino acids. CDR1 and CDR2 (germline): LNHDA, SQIVND (reference sequence). Written as DNA, the CDR3 is TGTGCCAGTAGTATATATGAGGGCCGGGGAGAGACCCAGTACTTC. It encodes CASSIYEGRGETQYF.

This chain joins TRBV30 and TRBJ1-2, with TRBD1 identical over 7 bases. The ends lost 1 base at V and 8 bases at J; junction bases unmatched: 16. This CDR3 comprises 16 residues. In germline, CDR1 is GTSNPN, CDR2 SVGIG (reference sequence). Here the CDR3 DNA reads TGTGCCTGGAGTGAATGGCGATCGACAGGGAGGAACGGCTACACCTTC. Translating it yields CAWSEWRSTGRNGYTF.

The chain uses TRBV11-2 and TRBJ1-3; D call uncertain. The V end lost 7 bases, the J end lost 0 bases, and 7 bases lay between the germline ends. The CDR3 spans 13 residues. CDR1 is SGHAT, CDR2 FQNNGV, per germline. CDR3 nucleotide sequence: TGTGCCAGCACCTACGACTCTGGAAACACCATATATTTT. Amino acid sequence: CASTYDSGNTIYF. The variable domain in full, with the rest retrieved from reference TRBV11-2 and TRBJ1-3, is EAGVAQSPRYKIIEKRQSVAFWCNPISGHATLYWYQQILGQGPKLLIQFQNNGVVDDSQLPKDRFSAERLKGVDSTLKIQPAKLEDSAVYLCASTYDSGNTIYFGEGSWLTVV.

The sample holds one count of this clone. The gene calls are TRBV6-6 and TRBJ1-6, with 7 bases fitting TRBD1. There are 14 residues in the CDR3. The V gene's germline CDR1 is MNHNY and CDR2 SVGAGI (reference sequence). Germline trimming cut 5 bases from V and 8 bases from J; bases unmatched to any gene: 6. The CDR3 bases are TGTGCCAGCAGTACTGGACAGGTACATTCACCCCTCCACTTT. It codes for CASSTGQVHSPLHF.

DNA for the CDR3: TGTGCCAGCAGCGTAGGCGGGGGGCGGGGGGAGCAGTTCTTC. It is translated as CASSVGGGRGEQFF. The chain employs TRBV9 and TRBJ2-1, with 8 bases lining up with TRBD2. Germline V gene lookup returns CDR1 SGDLS and CDR2 YYNGEE. After removal of 0 bases from V and 10 bases from J, the junction contained 6 bases not matched to a gene. The CDR3 has 14 amino acids.

The DNA for the CDR3 is TGTGCCAGCAGTCCCACCGGGACAGGGGGCCTAGATACGCAGTATTTT. Protein: CASSPTGTGGLDTQYF. This rearrangement joins TRBV28 to TRBJ2-3; TRBD1 agrees at 12 bases. CDR3 length: 16 residues. The ends lost 5 bases at V and 5 bases at J; junction bases unmatched: 8. Germline V gene sequence: CDR1 MDHEN, CDR2 SYDVKM.

J is TRBJ2-1 and V is TRBV29-1; the D gene is possibly TRBD2 (6 bases). The CDR3 is 18 amino acids. The V gene lost 7 bases and the J gene lost 0 bases, with 25 bases spanning the gap. CDR1 and CDR2 (germline): SQVTM, ANQGSEA. The CDR3 loop is CSADPPAGLQSSYNEQFF. The DNA for the CDR3 is TGCAGCGCCGACCCCCCCGCGGGGTTACAGAGCTCCTACAATGAGCAGTTCTTC.